This is a list of T cell receptor beta chains from one sample in a study of T cell responses to AZD1222 COVID-19 vaccine. Assay: immunoSEQ multiplex PCR; the TCRdb copy retains only in-frame clones and omits some. The table lists about 160,000 clones, roughly nine tenths of them singletons, with over 1.5% in the top ten. Sequences were derived from peripheral blood, sampled on day 0 of AZD1222 vaccination. These receptors were collected from an adult in good health. Each CDR3 is given with its conserved first and last residue. D genes are given only for firm matches. Size is omitted from some rows. Given values are once, few, many or a class for expanded clones.

>NA|TRBV18|TRBJ1-1|NA
TGTGCCAGCTCACCACCTTCATTTCCTGAAGCTTTCTTT
CASSPPSFPEAFF
>NA|TRBV5-1|TRBJ1-1|NA
TGCGCCAGCAGCTTGCAATCAATACGAAGCACTGAAGCTTTCTTT
CASSLQSIRSTEAFF
>NA|TRBV29-1|TRBJ2-2|NA
TGCAGCGTTACAGTCGGGGGCACCGGGGAGCTGTTTTTT
CSVTVGGTGELFF
>NA|TRBV3-1/TRBV3-2|TRBJ2-7|NA
TGTGCCAGCAGCCCCAGACTGAGCTCCTACGAGCAGTACTTC
CASSPRLSSYEQYF
>once|TRBV11-2|TRBJ1-2|NA
TGTGCCAGCAGCTCCCGGGAGCATCATGGCTACACCTTC
CASSSREHHGYTF
>NA|TRBV10-1|TRBJ1-5|TRBD1
TGCGCCAGCAGCCCAGGGGGCCCGGCGCCCCAGCATTTT
CASSPGGPAPQHF
>NA|TRBV30|TRBJ2-7|NA
TGTGCCTGGAGTGTATCGCGACCGCCCTACGAGCAGTACTTC
CAWSVSRPPYEQYF
>few|TRBV6-2/TRBV6-3|TRBJ1-1|TRBD1
TGTGCCAGCAGTTCTCCTACAGGGGCCGCGAACACTGAAGCTTTCTTT
CASSSPTGAANTEAFF
>NA|TRBV15|TRBJ1-6|NA
TGTGCCACCAGCAGAGATTTGGCGAAAAGTGTAGGTTCACCCCTCCACTTT
CATSRDLAKSVGSPLHF
>NA|TRBV4-1|TRBJ2-7|TRBD1
TGCGCCAGCAGCGGGTACCAGGGGGCCTACGAGCAGTACTTC
CASSGYQGAYEQYF
>once|TRBV6-1|TRBJ1-1|NA
TGTGCCAGCAGTGAAACTTGGCCAGGGACGTTTCCCACTGAAGCTTTCTTT
CASSETWPGTFPTEAFF
>NA|TRBV6-2/TRBV6-3|TRBJ1-6|NA
TGTGCCAGCAGTTCCCCAACCGGCGGATATGGTTCACCCCTCCACTTT
CASSSPTGGYGSPLHF
>NA|TRBV6-1|TRBJ1-1|NA
TGTGCCAGCAGTGAAATGGGGGGGACTGAAGCTTTCTTT
CASSEMGGTEAFF
>NA|TRBV3-1/TRBV3-2|TRBJ1-1|NA
TGTGCCAGCAGCCAAGAAGTCCGTATGGGGACTGAAGCTTTCTTT
CASSQEVRMGTEAFF
>NA|TRBV11-2|TRBJ1-3|TRBD1
TGTGCCAGCAGGCCTTACATCAGGGGGGGAAACACCATATATTTT
CASRPYIRGGNTIYF
>NA|TRBV11-3|TRBJ2-5|NA
TGTGCCAGCAGCTTCGGACTCGGGGAGACCCAGTACTTC
CASSFGLGETQYF
>NA|TRBV9|TRBJ1-1|NA
TGTGCCAGCAGCGTAGTAAGGACGGCGAACACTGAAGCTTTCTTT
CASSVVRTANTEAFF
>NA|TRBV19|TRBJ1-4|TRBD1
TGTGCCAGTAGTGGACAGGCTAATGAAAAACTGTTTTTT
CASSGQANEKLFF
>few|TRBV28|TRBJ1-1|NA
TGTGCCAGCAGTCTACTCGACATGAACACTGAAGCTTTCTTT
CASSLLDMNTEAFF
>few|TRBV10-1|TRBJ2-1|TRBD1
TGCGCCAGCAGTGAGTCGACAGGGGGTCGCAATGAGCAGTTCTTC
CASSESTGGRNEQFF
>NA|TRBV2|TRBJ1-1|TRBD1
TGTGCAAGCATAAGGGGGCTGGGGGCTTTCTTT
CASIRGLGAFF
>NA|TRBV4-3|TRBJ1-6|NA
TGCGCCAGCAGCCAACAGGGGCCGGATTCACCCCTCCACTTT
CASSQQGPDSPLHF
>NA|TRBV5-1|TRBJ2-1|NA
TGCGCCAGCAGCTCCGGGCCCCCGACTACGATCAATGAGCAGTTCTTC
CASSSGPPTTINEQFF
>NA|TRBV6-4|TRBJ1-1|NA
TGTGCCAGCAGTGACCCCCCCTCCCGAGGATGGTACCAAGCTTTCTTT
CASSDPPSRGWYQAFF
>NA|TRBV9|TRBJ2-7|TRBD2
TGTGCCAGCAGCGAGCCGGGACTAGCGATCCCAGACCCCTACGAGCAGTACTTC
CASSEPGLAIPDPYEQYF
>NA|TRBV18|TRBJ1-6|TRBD1
TGTGCCAGCTCACCGGGGACAGGGGCTAATAATTCACCCCTCCACTTT
CASSPGTGANNSPLHF
>once|TRBV7-9|TRBJ1-3|NA
TGTGCCAGCAGCCTGGGCACCTCTGGAAACACCATATATTTT
CASSLGTSGNTIYF
>NA|TRBV30|TRBJ1-6|TRBD1
TGTGCCTGGAGTGCCCTTGGACAGGGAGGGTCACCCCTCCACTTT
CAWSALGQGGSPLHF
>NA|TRBV6-4|TRBJ2-6|NA
TGTGCCAGCAGTGACGGTCCTGGGGCCAACGTCCTGACTTTC
CASSDGPGANVLTF
>NA|TRBV7-9|TRBJ1-1|NA
TGTGCCAGCAGGAATATACAGGGCTCTGAAGCTTTCTTT
CASRNIQGSEAFF
>NA|TRBV5-1|TRBJ1-1|TRBD1
TGCGCCAGCAGCTACGGGACAGGGGAGGGGACTGAAGCTTTCTTT
CASSYGTGEGTEAFF